This T cell receptor beta chain was observed in a study of blood T cell repertoires in COVID-19. Study-wide background: In each case, the material was cDNA or gDNA derived from T cells, B-cell-depleted T cells, or PBMCs.

As handled by the study authors: Amplification with reference gene primers provided the estimates of nucleated cell counts. Repertoires were generated with immunoSEQ multiplex PCR, while TCRdb's copy carries only in-frame clones and drops some. From that table come the V and J calls and clone size; the DNA was used to work out D and trimming. Of roughly 130,000 clones listed, approximately 89% are singletons. Trimming took off 7 bases at V and 5 bases at J, with 10 bases between the two ends. CDR3 size: 12 residues. The chain uses TRBV12-3 or TRBV12-4 and TRBJ2-3; possible D gene TRBD2, 5 bases. The sample was peripheral blood. The clonotype comes from a woman aged 60-75 years with acute or convalescent COVID-19. The CDR3 is CASTSLGDTQYF. In DNA form, the CDR3 reads TGTGCCAGCACCTCACTAGGAGATACGCAGTATTTT.